The 26 T cell receptor beta chains presented below share a single source sample, sequenced in a study of metastatic and nonmetastatic thyroid tumors (dated by TCRdb to 2019 to 2021). No treatment had been received by any patient before thyroid surgery. Receptors were amplified or captured by PCR. For sequencing, an Illumina HiSeq 4000 was employed. Using fastp at Q25 and MiXCR, TCRdb reprocessed the public reads and kept productive beta chains. Across this sample there are approximately 60,000 clones, with roughly 30% seen only once. The ten biggest clones cover approximately 16% of the sample. The sequencing sample was made of blood. The receptors here all came from a female donor with papillary thyroid cancer or a benign thyroid nodule (not recorded which). Some clones in this sample may be carry-over from other donors' samples.

This clone was detected only a few times. The chain links TRBV6-1 to TRBJ1-1; a weak D match, TRBD1 (5 bases). This CDR3 contains 14 residues. The V end lost 2 bases, the J end lost 10 bases, and 17 bases lay between the germline ends. Germline-derived CDR1 and CDR2 are MNHNS and SASEGT. CDR3 region: CASSEFRQGRGAFF. CDR3 nucleotide sequence: TGTGCCAGCAGTGAATTCAGGCAGGGACGGGGAGCTTTCTTT.

This clone appeared many times. The rearrangement joins TRBV5-1 to TRBJ2-5; 7 bases are a match to TRBD1. V lost 5 bases to trimming and J lost 5 bases; unmatched junction nucleotides: 15. Germline V gene data show CDR1 as SGHRS and CDR2 as YFSETQ. This CDR3 is 16 amino acids long. The CDR3 DNA is TGCGCCAGCAGACGTATCGAACAGGGGCGATTGGAGACCCAGTACTTC. Translated: CASRRIEQGRLETQYF.

The chain carries TRBV5-4 and TRBJ2-1, with TRBD2 identical over 7 bases. The germline gives CDR1 SGHNT, CDR2 YYREEE (reference sequence). The CDR3 extends over 18 amino acids. V shed 3 bases and J 7 bases; nucleotides not matched to a gene: 19. The CDR3 DNA is TGTGCCAGCAGCTGGGAACCGGCGCTAGCGGCCAAAAAGAATGAGCAGTTCTTC. Translating it yields CASSWEPALAAKKNEQFF. The full variable domain, completed using reference TRBV5-4 and TRBJ2-1, is ETGVTQSPTHLIKTRGQQVTLRCSSQSGHNTVSWYQQALGQGPQFIFQYYREEENGRGNFPPRFSGLQFPNYSSELNVNALELDDSALYLCASSWEPALAAKKNEQFFGPGTRLTVL.

The V gene is TRBV27, the J gene TRBJ2-7; D may be TRBD2 (6 bases). Looked up from germline, CDR1 is MNHEY and CDR2 is SMNVEV (reference sequence). This CDR3 is built from 14 residues. The V and J ends lost 6 bases and 3 bases respectively, with 15 bases between them. The DNA for the CDR3 is TGTGCCAGCAGCGTCGGACGGGGGTTCTACGAGCAGTACTTC. As protein: CASSVGRGFYEQYF.

The chain couples TRBV20-1 to TRBJ2-6; D unclear. This CDR3 contains 16 residues. Per germline, CDR1 DFQATT and CDR2 SNEGSKA (reference sequence). V lost 6 bases to trimming and J lost 0 bases, with 15 bases between them. CDR3 in amino acids: CSAQGSTYSGANVLTF. CDR3 in DNA: TGCAGTGCCCAAGGAAGTACATACTCTGGGGCCAACGTCCTGACTTTC.

V usage is TRBV7-2 and J usage is TRBJ2-7; D may be TRBD2 (5 bases). V lost 0 bases, J lost 2 bases, and 11 bases lay in between. This CDR3 has 15 residues. The germline gives CDR1 SGHTA, CDR2 FQGNSA. Written as DNA, the CDR3 is TGTGCCAGCAGCTTAGCGCTAGCTGCTGCCTACGAGCAGTACTTC. Its protein is CASSLALAAAYEQYF.

CDR3 in amino acids: CASSLWGGQETQYF. The CDR3 nucleotides are TGTGCCAGCAGCTTGTGGGGGGGCCAAGAGACCCAGTACTTC. This chain joins TRBV5-4 and TRBJ2-5; TRBD2 matches 7 bases. With 1 base clipped from V and 1 base from J, the junction kept 1 base outside the gene matches. The CDR3 extends over 14 amino acids. Per the germline V gene, CDR1 is SGHNT and CDR2 is YYREEE (reference sequence).

On this clone itself: The sample carries other DNA sequences with the same CDR3. V and J are TRBV30 and TRBJ1-6, with D possibly being TRBD1 (5 bases). Germline loops: CDR1 GTSNPN, CDR2 SVGIG (reference sequence). The CDR3 length is 16 residues. Trimming cost V 3 bases and J 8 bases, with 20 bases left between them. CDR3 sequence (DNA): TGTGCCTGGAGCGCGGGACGGAAAATTCGTGATTCACCCCTCCACTTT. The encoded protein is CAWSAGRKIRDSPLHF. The full variable domain, completed using reference TRBV30 and TRBJ1-6, is SQTIHQWPATLVQPVGSPLSLECTVEGTSNPNLYWYRQAAGRGLQLLFYSVGIGQISSEVPQNLSASRPQDRQFILSSKKLLLSDSGFYLCAWSAGRKIRDSPLHFGNGTRLTVT.

The chain uses TRBV7-9 and TRBJ2-1; D may be TRBD2 (7 bases). The CDR3 runs 14 residues. Per the germline V gene, CDR1 is SEHNR and CDR2 is FQNEAQ (reference sequence). Trimming left V 7 bases short and J 9 bases short, with 19 bases between. For the CDR3, the DNA is TGTGCCAGCACCACCCCCTGGGGGGGCGGTGAGCAGTTCTTC. Protein: CASTTPWGGGEQFF. The variable domain in full, with the rest retrieved from reference TRBV7-9 and TRBJ2-1, is DTGVSQNPRHKITKRGQNVTFRCDPISEHNRLYWYRQTLGQGPEFLTYFQNEAQLEKSRLLSDRFSAERPKGSFSTLEIQRTEQGDSAMYLCASTTPWGGGEQFFGPGTRLTVL.

This clone came up a few times. The chain couples TRBV28 to TRBJ2-7; 9 bases are a match to TRBD1. The CDR3 is made up of 16 amino acids. V lost 6 bases, J lost 5 bases, and 14 bases stayed unmatched. CDR1 is MDHEN, CDR2 SYDVKM, per germline. The CDR3 sequence is CASRHRTGTGIHEQYF. CDR3 nucleotides: TGTGCCAGCAGGCATCGTACCGGGACAGGGATCCACGAGCAGTACTTC.

The DNA of the CDR3 is TGTGCCTGGAGTCTGACCTACGAGCAGTACTTC. Amino acids: CAWSLTYEQYF. This chain joins TRBV30 and TRBJ2-7, with D uncertain. Germline V gene sequence: CDR1 GTSNPN, CDR2 SVGIG (reference sequence). There are 11 residues in the CDR3. With 2 bases removed from V and 2 bases from J, the gap between germline ends came to 4 bases.

J is TRBJ2-7 and V is TRBV28, with 12 positions matching TRBD2. This CDR3 has 16 amino acids. Trimming at V came to 9 bases and at J to 0 bases, leaving 9 bases not matched to a gene. CDR1 is MDHEN and CDR2 is SYDVKM in the germline V gene. CDR3 nucleotides: TGTGCCAGTAAAGGGACTAGCGGGCCGAGCTCCTACGAGCAGTACTTC. This translates into CASKGTSGPSSYEQYF.

The chain employs TRBV20-1 and TRBJ2-7; 13 bases map to TRBD2. Unmatched junction bases numbered 11, after V lost 6 bases and J lost 3 bases. Germline CDR1 is DFQATT and CDR2 is SNEGSKA (reference sequence). There are 16 residues in the CDR3. Here the CDR3 reads CSAIGLAGVPSYEQYF. The CDR3 DNA sequence: TGCAGTGCAATCGGACTAGCGGGAGTACCCAGCTACGAGCAGTACTTC.

The V and J genes are TRBV19 and TRBJ1-1; the D is unclear. This CDR3 spans 16 amino acids. Trimming removed 3 bases at V and 1 base at J, with 15 bases between. Germline V gives CDR1 LNHDA, CDR2 SQIVND (reference sequence). CDR3 protein: CASSISASGRNTEAFF. In DNA, the CDR3 is TGTGCCAGTAGTATTTCTGCGTCCGGGCGGAACACTGAAGCTTTCTTT.

The rearrangement joins TRBV19 to TRBJ2-4; D is uncertain. Trimming cost V 4 bases and J 6 bases, with 19 bases left between them. The germline V gene encodes CDR1 LNHDA and CDR2 SQIVND (reference sequence). The CDR3 is 16 amino acids. In nucleotides, the CDR3 is TGTGCCAGTAGTAGACTCCCCCCGACCGGCGGAAACATTCAGTACTTC. It yields the protein CASSRLPPTGGNIQYF.

This chain joins TRBV19 and TRBJ1-2, with D hard to call. Trimming took 10 bases from V and 4 from J, leaving 16 bases between them. The CDR3 contains 13 residues. Germline V CDR1 and CDR2: LNHDA, SQIVND (reference sequence). CDR3 amino acids: CAILTPTGYGYTF. As DNA, the CDR3 is TGTGCCATCCTAACTCCCACGGGCTATGGCTACACCTTC.

The rearrangement joins TRBV7-3 to TRBJ2-1; D ambiguous. The V gene's germline CDR1 is SGHTA and CDR2 FQGTGA. V was shortened by 2 bases and J by 5 bases, with 10 bases between the two germline ends. This CDR3 is built from 14 residues. CDR3 amino acids: CASSLSVTDNEQFF. As DNA, the CDR3 is TGTGCCAGCAGCTTATCTGTTACCGACAATGAGCAGTTCTTC.

The V call is TRBV3-1, the J call TRBJ1-1, with a weak D call TRBD1 (5 bases). Between the trimmed V and J ends, which lost 4 bases and 11 bases, there was a span of 17 bases. CDR1 LGHDT and CDR2 YNNKEL come from the germline V gene (reference sequence). The CDR3 covers 13 residues. The CDR3 coding sequence is TGTGCCAGCAGCCCGTCGGCGACAGTGTTGGCTTTCTTT. Its protein product is CASSPSATVLAFF.

The V and J genes are TRBV19 and TRBJ2-2, with D perhaps matching TRBD1 (5 bases). In germline, CDR1 is LNHDA, CDR2 SQIVND (reference sequence). Deletions cut 7 bases from V and 7 bases from J, with 22 bases between. CDR3 size: 16 residues. The CDR3 DNA is TGTGCCAGTACCCCCAGGGCCAGCAGATTGGGCGGGGAGCTGTTTTTT. Translated: CASTPRASRLGGELFF.

The chain uses TRBV19 and TRBJ2-4; the D is unclear. Germline V lookup: CDR1 LNHDA, CDR2 SQIVND (reference sequence). The CDR3 extends over 16 amino acids. Trimming pared 7 bases from V and 9 bases from J, leaving 25 bases between. CDR3 protein: CASNVGRAGYESIQYF. CDR3 DNA sequence: TGTGCCAGTAACGTTGGCCGGGCAGGTTATGAAAGCATTCAGTACTTC.

This clone was detected a few times. The gene calls are TRBV9 and TRBJ2-7; the match to TRBD1 covers 9 bases. Germline trimming cut 0 bases from V and 1 base from J; bases unmatched to any gene: 5. The CDR3 has 16 amino acids. From germline, CDR1 is SGDLS and CDR2 YYNGEE. The CDR3 reads CASSVGGGQGSYEQYF. The DNA of the CDR3 is TGTGCCAGCAGCGTAGGGGGGGGACAGGGATCCTACGAGCAGTACTTC.

The chain employs TRBV2 and TRBJ2-6, with D perhaps being TRBD1 or TRBD2 (5 bases each). V was cut by 3 bases and J by 3 bases, with 6 bases left in between. CDR1 SNHLY and CDR2 FYNNEI come from the germline V gene. The CDR3 length is 14 residues. The CDR3 here is CASSERGGANVLTF. The CDR3 nucleotides read TGTGCCAGCAGTGAGAGGGGTGGGGCCAACGTCCTGACTTTC. Full variable domain (rest looked up from reference TRBV2 and TRBJ2-6): EPEVTQTPSHQVTQMGQEVILRCVPISNHLYFYWYRQILGQKVEFLVSFYNNEISEKSEIFDDQFSVERPDGSNFTLKIRSTKLEDSAMYFCASSERGGANVLTFGAGSRLTVL.

This clone occurred a few times. The rearrangement joins TRBV6-5 to TRBJ1-5; D not certain. V was clipped by 5 bases and J by 4 bases, with 6 bases between them. From germline, CDR1 is MNHEY and CDR2 SVGAGI. This CDR3 contains 12 residues. The CDR3 spells CASSLQNQPQHF. The DNA for the CDR3 is TGTGCCAGCAGTCTACAGAATCAGCCCCAGCATTTT.

The chain carries TRBV6-1 and TRBJ2-2, with 10 bases that match TRBD1. J was trimmed by 1 base and V by 8 bases; bases with no gene match: 4. CDR1 is MNHNS, CDR2 SASEGT, per germline. This CDR3 spans 15 amino acids. For the CDR3, the DNA is TGTGCCAGCGGTAGGGACAGGGGGAACACCGGGGAGCTGTTTTTT. Amino acid sequence: CASGRDRGNTGELFF.

The rearrangement joins TRBV12-3 or TRBV12-4 to TRBJ2-3; perhaps TRBD2 as D (6 bases). With 6 bases removed from V and 4 bases from J, the gap between germline ends came to 17 bases. The CDR3 loop spans 15 amino acids. Written as DNA, the CDR3 is TGTGCCAGCAGCGCGGGACCCCGGAATGCAGATACGCAGTATTTT. Translation: CASSAGPRNADTQYF.

The chain links TRBV19 to TRBJ1-3, with TRBD1 as a possible D gene (6 bases). The CDR3 has 16 amino acids. Germline V lookup: CDR1 LNHDA, CDR2 SQIVND (reference sequence). Trimming left V 9 bases short and J 4 bases short, with 22 bases between. This chain's CDR3 is CASHGPRQGQGNTIYF. Here the CDR3 DNA reads TGTGCCAGCCACGGTCCCCGTCAGGGGCAAGGAAACACCATATATTTT.